The clone carrying this T cell receptor (beta chain) was seen only a few times. The CDR3 spans 17 residues. Germline CDR1 WNHNN, CDR2 SYGVQD (reference sequence). V lost 7 bases and J lost 4, with 25 bases in between. In the source study's methods: Reference gene primer amplification gave estimated nucleated cell counts. Sequencing used immunoSEQ multiplex PCR; TCRdb keeps in-frame clones, though not all of them. The DNA gave D and trimming, while V, J and clone size come from that table. Of around 51,000 clones in the sample, 85% to 90% were seen once. These data originate in a study of blood T cell repertoires in COVID-19. Study overall: COVID-19 samples from acute and convalescent phases originated in the United States, Italy and Spain. From T cells, B-cell-depleted T cells, or PBMCs came the material, which was cDNA or gDNA.

The genes are TRBV10-1 and TRBJ1-1; a weak D match, TRBD1 (6 bases). The material sequenced was peripheral blood. The receptor's source is a man older than 75 with active COVID-19. CDR3 in DNA: TGCGCCAGCACCGACCGATCGGGGGGCGTGATTTGCACTGAAGCTTTCTTT. Translated: CASTDRSGGVICTEAFF.